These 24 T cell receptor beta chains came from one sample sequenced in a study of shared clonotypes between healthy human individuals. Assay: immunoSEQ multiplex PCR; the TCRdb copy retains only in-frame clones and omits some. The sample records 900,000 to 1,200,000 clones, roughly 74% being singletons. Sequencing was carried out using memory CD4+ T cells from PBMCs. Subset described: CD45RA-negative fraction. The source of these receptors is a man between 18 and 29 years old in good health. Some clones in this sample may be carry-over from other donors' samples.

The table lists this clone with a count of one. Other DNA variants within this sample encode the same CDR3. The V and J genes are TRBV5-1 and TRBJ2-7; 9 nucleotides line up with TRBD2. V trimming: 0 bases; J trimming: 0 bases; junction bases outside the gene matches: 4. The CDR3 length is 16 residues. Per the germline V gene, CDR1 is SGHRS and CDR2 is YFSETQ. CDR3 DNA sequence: TGCGCCAGCAGCTTGGCCCTAGCGGGGAGCTCCTACGAGCAGTACTTC. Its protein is CASSLALAGSSYEQYF.

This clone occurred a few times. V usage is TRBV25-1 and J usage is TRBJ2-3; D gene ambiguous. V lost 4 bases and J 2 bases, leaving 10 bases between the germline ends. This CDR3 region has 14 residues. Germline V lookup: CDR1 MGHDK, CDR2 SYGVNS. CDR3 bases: TGTGCCAGCAGTGCACAAACCATCACAGATACGCAGTATTTT. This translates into CASSAQTITDTQYF.

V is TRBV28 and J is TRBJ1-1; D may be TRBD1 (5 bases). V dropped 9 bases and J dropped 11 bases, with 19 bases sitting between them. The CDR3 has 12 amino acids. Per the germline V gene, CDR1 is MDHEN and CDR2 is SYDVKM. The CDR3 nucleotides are TGTGCCAGTGGACACCACGTTTTGGGGGCTTTCTTT. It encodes CASGHHVLGAFF.

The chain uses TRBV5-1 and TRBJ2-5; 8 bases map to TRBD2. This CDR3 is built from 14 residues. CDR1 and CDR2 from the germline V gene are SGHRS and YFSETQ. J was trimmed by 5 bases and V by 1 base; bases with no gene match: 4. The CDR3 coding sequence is TGCGCCAGCAGCTTGTTAGGCGGGAGGGAGACCCAGTACTTC. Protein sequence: CASSLLGGRETQYF.

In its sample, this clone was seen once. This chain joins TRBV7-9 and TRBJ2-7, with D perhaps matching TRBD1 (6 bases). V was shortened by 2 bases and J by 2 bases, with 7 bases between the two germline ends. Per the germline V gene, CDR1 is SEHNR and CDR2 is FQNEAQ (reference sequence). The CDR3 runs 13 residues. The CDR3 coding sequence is TGTGCCAGCAGCTTAAACAGGGCCTACGAGCAGTACTTC. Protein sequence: CASSLNRAYEQYF.

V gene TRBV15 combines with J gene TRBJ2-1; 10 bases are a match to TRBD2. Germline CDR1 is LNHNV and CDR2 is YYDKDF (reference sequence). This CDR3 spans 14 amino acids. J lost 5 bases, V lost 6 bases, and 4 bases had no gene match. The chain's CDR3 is CATSTGLANNEQFF. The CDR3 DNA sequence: TGTGCCACCAGTACGGGACTAGCGAACAATGAGCAGTTCTTC.

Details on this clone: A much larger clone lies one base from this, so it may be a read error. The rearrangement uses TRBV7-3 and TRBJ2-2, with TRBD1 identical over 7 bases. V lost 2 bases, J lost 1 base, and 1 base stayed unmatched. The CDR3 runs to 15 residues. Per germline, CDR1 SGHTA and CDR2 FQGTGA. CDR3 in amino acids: CASSLGTVNTGELFF. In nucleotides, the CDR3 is TGTGCCAGCAGCTTAGGGACAGTGAACACCGGGGAGCTGTTTTTT.

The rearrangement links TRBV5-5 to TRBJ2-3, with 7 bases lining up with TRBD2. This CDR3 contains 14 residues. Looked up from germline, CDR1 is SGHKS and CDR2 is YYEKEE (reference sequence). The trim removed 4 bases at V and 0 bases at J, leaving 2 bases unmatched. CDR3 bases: TGTGCCAGCAGCCGAGCGGGGAGCACAGATACGCAGTATTTT. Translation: CASSRAGSTDTQYF.

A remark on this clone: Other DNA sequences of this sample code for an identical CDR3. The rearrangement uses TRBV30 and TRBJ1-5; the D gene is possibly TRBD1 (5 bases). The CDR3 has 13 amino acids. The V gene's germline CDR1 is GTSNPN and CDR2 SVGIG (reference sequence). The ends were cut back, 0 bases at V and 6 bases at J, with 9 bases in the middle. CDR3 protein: CAWSVRGGQPQHF. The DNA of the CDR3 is TGTGCCTGGAGTGTACGGGGGGGTCAGCCCCAGCATTTT.

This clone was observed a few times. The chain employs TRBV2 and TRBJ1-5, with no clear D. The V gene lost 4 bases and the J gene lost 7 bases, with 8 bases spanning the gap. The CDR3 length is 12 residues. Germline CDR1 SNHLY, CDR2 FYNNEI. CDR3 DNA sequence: TGTGCCAGCAGTGTGAGTGGCCAGCCCCAGCATTTT. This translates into CASSVSGQPQHF.

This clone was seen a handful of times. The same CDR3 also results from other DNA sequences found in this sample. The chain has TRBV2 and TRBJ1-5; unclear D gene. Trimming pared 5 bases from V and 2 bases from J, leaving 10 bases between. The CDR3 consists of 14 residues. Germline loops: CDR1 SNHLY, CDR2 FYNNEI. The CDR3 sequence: CASSPGTGNQPQHF. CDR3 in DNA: TGTGCCAGCAGTCCAGGAACTGGCAATCAGCCCCAGCATTTT.

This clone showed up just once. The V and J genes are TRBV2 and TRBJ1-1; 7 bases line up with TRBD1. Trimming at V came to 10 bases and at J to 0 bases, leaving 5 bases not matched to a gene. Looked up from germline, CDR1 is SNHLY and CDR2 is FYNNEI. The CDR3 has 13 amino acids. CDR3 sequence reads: CANTGEMNTEAFF. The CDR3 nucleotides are TGTGCCAACACAGGGGAAATGAACACTGAAGCTTTCTTT.

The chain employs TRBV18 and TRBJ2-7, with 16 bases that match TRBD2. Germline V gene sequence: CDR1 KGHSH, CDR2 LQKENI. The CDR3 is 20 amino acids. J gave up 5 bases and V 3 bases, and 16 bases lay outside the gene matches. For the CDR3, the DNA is TGTGCCAGCTCACCGCGGATGCCGGGACTAGCGGGAGGGCCATTAAACGAGCAGTACTTC. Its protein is CASSPRMPGLAGGPLNEQYF.

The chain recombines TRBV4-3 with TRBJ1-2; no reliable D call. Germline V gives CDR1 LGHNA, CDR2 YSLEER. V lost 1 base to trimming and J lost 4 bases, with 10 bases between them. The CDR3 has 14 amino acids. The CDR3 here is CASSQGGRVYGYTF. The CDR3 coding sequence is TGCGCCAGCAGCCAAGGTGGTAGAGTCTATGGCTACACCTTC.

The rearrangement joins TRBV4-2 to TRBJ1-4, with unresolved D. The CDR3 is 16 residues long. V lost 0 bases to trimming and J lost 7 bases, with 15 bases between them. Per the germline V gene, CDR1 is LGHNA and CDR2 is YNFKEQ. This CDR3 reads CASSQELAGRTEKLFF. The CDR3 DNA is TGTGCCAGCAGCCAAGAGTTGGCAGGAAGGACTGAAAAACTGTTTTTT.

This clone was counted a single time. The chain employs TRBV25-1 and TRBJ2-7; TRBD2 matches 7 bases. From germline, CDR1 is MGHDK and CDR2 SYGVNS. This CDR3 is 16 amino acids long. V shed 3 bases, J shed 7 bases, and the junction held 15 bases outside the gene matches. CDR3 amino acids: CASSDRAASGWSEQYF. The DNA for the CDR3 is TGTGCCAGCAGTGATCGGGCGGCTAGCGGCTGGAGTGAGCAGTACTTC.

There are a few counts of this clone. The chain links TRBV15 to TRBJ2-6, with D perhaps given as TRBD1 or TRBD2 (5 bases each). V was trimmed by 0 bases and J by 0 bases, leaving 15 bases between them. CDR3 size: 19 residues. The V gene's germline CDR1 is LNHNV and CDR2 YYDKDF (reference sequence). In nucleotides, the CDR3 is TGTGCCACCAGCAGAGATTCGTCGGGGCGGGTCTCTGGGGCCAACGTCCTGACTTTC. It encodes CATSRDSSGRVSGANVLTF.

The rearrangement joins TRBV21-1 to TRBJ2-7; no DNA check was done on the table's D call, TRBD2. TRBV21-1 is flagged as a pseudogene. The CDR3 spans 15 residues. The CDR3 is CASSKAYLAGDEQYF. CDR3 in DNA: TGTGCCAGCAGCAAAGCGTACCTAGCGGGAGACGAGCAGTACTTC.

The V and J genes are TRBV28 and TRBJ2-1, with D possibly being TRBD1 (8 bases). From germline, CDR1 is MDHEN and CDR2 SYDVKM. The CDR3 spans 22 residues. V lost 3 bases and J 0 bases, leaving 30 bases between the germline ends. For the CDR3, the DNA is TGTGCCAGCAGTTTTTGGGACAGGCGGGCCTTCACGGGGGGCAGCTCCTACAATGAGCAGTTCTTC. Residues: CASSFWDRRAFTGGSSYNEQFF.

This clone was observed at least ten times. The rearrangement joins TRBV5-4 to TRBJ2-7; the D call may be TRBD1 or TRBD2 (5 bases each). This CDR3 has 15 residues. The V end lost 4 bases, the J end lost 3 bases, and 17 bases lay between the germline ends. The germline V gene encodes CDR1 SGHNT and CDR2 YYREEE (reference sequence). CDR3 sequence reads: CASSPSGGAYYEQYF. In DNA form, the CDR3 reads TGTGCCAGCAGCCCGAGTGGGGGTGCCTACTACGAGCAGTACTTC.

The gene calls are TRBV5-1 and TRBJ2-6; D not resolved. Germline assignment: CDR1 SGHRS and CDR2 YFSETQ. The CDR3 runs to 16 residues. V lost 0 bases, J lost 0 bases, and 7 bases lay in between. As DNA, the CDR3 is TGCGCCAGCAGCTTGGCGGTCAACTCTGGGGCCAACGTCCTGACTTTC. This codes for CASSLAVNSGANVLTF. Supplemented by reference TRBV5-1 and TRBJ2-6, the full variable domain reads KAGVTQTPRYLIKTRGQQVTLSCSPISGHRSVSWYQQTPGQGLQFLFEYFSETQRNKGNFPGRFSGRQFSNSRSEMNVSTLELGDSALYLCASSLAVNSGANVLTFGAGSRLTVL.

The CDR3: CASGTPGGYEQYF. The CDR3 DNA is TGTGCCAGCGGGACACCTGGGGGGTACGAGCAGTACTTC. V gene TRBV19 combines with J gene TRBJ2-7; D is tentatively TRBD1 or TRBD2 (6 bases each). V shed 9 bases and J shed 4 bases, with 16 bases lying between them. The CDR3 is 13 residues long. Per germline, CDR1 LNHDA and CDR2 SQIVND (reference sequence).

The CDR3 coding sequence is TGTGCCAGTAGAAGGGCAGCGTCTAGCACAGATACGCAGTATTTT. Translated, it gives CASRRAASSTDTQYF. V and J are TRBV28 and TRBJ2-3; D gene ambiguous. V lost 9 bases and J lost 0, with 16 bases in between. CDR3 length equals 15 residues. CDR1 and CDR2 from the germline V gene are MDHEN and SYDVKM.

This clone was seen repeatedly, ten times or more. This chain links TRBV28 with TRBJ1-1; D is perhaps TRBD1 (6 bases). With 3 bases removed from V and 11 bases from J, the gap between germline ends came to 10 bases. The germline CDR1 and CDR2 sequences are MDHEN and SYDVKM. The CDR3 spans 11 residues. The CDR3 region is CASSFDRTAFF. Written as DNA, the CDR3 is TGTGCCAGCAGTTTTGACAGGACCGCTTTCTTT.